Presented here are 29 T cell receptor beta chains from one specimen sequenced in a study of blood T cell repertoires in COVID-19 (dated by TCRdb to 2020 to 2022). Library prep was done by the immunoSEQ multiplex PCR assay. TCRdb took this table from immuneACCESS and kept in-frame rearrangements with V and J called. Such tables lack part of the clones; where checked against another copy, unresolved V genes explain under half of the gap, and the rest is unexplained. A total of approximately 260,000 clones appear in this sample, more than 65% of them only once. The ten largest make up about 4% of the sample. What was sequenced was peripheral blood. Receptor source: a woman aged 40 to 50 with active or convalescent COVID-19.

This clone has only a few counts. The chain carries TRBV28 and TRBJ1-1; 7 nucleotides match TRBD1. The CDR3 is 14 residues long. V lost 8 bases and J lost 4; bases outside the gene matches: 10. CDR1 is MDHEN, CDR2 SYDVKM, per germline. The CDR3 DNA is TGTGCCAGCTTTGGCTACAGGGGTACCACTGAAGCTTTCTTT. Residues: CASFGYRGTTEAFF.

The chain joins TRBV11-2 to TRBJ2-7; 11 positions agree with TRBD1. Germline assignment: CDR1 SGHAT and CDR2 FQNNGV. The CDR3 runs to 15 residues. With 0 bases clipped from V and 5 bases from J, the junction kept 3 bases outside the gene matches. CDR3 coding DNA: TGTGCCAGCAGCTTAGATCGGACAGGGGGCGACGAGCAGTACGTC. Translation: CASSLDRTGGDEQYV.

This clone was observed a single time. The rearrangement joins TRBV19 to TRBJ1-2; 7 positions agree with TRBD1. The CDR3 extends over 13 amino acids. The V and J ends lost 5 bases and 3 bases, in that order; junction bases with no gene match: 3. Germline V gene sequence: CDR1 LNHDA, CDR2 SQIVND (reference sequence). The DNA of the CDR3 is TGTGCCAGTAGTGAGGGACAGTACTATGGCTACACCTTC. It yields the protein CASSEGQYYGYTF.

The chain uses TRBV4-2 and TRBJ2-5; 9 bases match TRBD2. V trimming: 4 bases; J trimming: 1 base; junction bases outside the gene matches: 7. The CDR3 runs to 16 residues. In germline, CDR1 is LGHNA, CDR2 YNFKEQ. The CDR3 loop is CASSRIAGVGQETQYF. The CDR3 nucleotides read TGTGCCAGCAGCCGAATAGCGGGGGTTGGCCAAGAGACCCAGTACTTC.

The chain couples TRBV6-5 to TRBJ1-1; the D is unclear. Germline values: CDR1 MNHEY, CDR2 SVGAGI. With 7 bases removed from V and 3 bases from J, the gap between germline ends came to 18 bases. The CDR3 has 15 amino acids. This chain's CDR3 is CASKGLEGGDTEAFF. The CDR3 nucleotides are TGTGCCAGCAAAGGTTTGGAGGGCGGGGACACTGAAGCTTTCTTT.

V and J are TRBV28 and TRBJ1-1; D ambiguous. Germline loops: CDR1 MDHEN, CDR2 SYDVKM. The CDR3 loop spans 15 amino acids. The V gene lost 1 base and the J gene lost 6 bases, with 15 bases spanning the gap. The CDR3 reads CASSLSTPIDAEAFF. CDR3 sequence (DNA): TGTGCCAGCAGTTTATCTACCCCTATAGATGCTGAAGCTTTCTTT.

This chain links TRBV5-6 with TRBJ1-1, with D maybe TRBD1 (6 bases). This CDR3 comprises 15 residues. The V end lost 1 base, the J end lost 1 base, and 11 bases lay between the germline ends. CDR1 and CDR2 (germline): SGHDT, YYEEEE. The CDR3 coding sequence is TGTGCCAGCAGCTTGTTAGGACAGAAGAACACTGAAGCTTTCTTT. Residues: CASSLLGQKNTEAFF.

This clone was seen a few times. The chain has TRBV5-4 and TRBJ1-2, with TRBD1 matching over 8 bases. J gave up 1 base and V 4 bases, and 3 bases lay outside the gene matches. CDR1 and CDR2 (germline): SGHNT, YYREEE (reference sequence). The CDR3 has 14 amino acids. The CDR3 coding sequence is TGTGCCAGCAGCCGGACAGGGAATAACTATGGCTACACCTTC. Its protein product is CASSRTGNNYGYTF.

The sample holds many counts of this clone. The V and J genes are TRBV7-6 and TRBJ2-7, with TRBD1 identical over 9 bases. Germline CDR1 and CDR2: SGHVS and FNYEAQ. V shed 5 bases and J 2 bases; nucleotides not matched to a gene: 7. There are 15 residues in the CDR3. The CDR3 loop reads CASSIDRGFTYEQYF. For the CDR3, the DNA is TGTGCCAGCAGCATCGACAGGGGGTTCACCTACGAGCAGTACTTC.

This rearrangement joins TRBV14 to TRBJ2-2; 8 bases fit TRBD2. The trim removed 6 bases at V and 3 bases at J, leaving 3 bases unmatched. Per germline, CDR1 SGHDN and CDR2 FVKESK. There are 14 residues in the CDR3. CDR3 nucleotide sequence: TGTGCCAGCAGGAGCGGGGGTCACACCGGGGAGCTGTTTTTT. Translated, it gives CASRSGGHTGELFF.

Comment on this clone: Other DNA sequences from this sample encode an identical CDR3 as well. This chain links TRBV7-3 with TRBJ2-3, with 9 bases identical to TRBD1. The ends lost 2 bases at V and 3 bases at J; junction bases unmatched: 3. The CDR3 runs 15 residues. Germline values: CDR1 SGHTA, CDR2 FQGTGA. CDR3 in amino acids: CASSLDRGLTDTQYF. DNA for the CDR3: TGTGCCAGCAGCTTAGACAGGGGGTTGACAGATACGCAGTATTTT. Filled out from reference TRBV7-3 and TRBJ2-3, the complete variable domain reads GAGVSQTPSNKVTEKGKYVELRCDPISGHTALYWYRQSLGQGPEFLIYFQGTGAADDSGLPNDRFFAVRPEGSVSTLKIQRTERGDSAVYLCASSLDRGLTDTQYFGPGTRLTVL.

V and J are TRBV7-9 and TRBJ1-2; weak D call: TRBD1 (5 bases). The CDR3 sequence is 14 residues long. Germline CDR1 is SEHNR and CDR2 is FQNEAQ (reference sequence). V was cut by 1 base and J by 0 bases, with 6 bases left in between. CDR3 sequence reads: CASSLVTANYGYTF. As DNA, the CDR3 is TGTGCCAGCAGCTTAGTGACAGCTAACTATGGCTACACCTTC.

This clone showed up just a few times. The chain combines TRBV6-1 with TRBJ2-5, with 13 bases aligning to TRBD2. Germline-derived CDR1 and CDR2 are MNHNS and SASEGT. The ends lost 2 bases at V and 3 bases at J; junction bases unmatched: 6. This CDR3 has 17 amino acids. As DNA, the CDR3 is TGTGCCAGCAGTGAATCACTAGCGGGGGGGACGGAAGAGACCCAGTACTTC. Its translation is CASSESLAGGTEETQYF.

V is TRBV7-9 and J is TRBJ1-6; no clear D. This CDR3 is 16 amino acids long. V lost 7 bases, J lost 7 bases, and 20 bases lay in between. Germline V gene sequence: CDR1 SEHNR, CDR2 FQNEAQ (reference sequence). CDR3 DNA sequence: TGTGCCAGCACCCGATCCGGAGGGAATCGCAATTCACCCCTCCACTTT. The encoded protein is CASTRSGGNRNSPLHF.

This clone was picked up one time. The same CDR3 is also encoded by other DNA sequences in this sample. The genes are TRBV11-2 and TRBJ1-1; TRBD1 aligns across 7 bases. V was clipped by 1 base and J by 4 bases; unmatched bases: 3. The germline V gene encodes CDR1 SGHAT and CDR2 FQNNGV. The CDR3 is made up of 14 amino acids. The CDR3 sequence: CASSLGQGGTEAFF. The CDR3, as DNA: TGTGCCAGCAGCTTAGGACAGGGCGGCACTGAAGCTTTCTTT.

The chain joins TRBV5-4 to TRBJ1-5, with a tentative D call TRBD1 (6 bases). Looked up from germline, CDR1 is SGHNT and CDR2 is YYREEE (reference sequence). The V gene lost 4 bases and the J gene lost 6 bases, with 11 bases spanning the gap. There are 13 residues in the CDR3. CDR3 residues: CASSEGGRQPQHF. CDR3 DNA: TGTGCCAGCAGCGAGGGGGGGCGTCAGCCCCAGCATTTT. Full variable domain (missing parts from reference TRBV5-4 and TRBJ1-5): ETGVTQSPTHLIKTRGQQVTLRCSSQSGHNTVSWYQQALGQGPQFIFQYYREEENGRGNFPPRFSGLQFPNYSSELNVNALELDDSALYLCASSEGGRQPQHFGDGTRLSIL.

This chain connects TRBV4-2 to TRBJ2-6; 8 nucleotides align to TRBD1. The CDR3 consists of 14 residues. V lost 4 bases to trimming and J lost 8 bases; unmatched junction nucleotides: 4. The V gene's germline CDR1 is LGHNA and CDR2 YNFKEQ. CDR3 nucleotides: TGTGCCAGCAGCCCCGGACAGGGTACCAACGTCCTGACTTTC. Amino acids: CASSPGQGTNVLTF.

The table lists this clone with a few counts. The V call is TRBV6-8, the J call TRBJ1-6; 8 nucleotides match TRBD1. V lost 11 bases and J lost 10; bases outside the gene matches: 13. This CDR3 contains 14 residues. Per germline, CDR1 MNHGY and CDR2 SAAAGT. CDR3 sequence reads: CAQHPHRGDSPLHF. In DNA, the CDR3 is TGTGCCCAGCATCCCCACAGGGGGGACTCACCCCTCCACTTT.

In DNA form, the CDR3 reads TGTGCCAGCAGCCCGGGACACTTCCTCTCCTACGAGCAGTACTTC. This codes for CASSPGHFLSYEQYF. The chain uses TRBV5-5 and TRBJ2-7; weak D call: TRBD1 (6 bases). Germline CDR1 SGHKS, CDR2 YYEKEE (reference sequence). V was pared by 4 bases and J by 0 bases, with 14 bases between. The CDR3 spans 15 residues.

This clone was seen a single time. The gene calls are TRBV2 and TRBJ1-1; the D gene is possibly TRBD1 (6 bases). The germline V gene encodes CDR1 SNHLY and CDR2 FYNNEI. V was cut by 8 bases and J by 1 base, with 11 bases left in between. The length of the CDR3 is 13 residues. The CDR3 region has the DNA TGTGCCAGCTTACAGGGACAGAACACTGAAGCTTTCTTT. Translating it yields CASLQGQNTEAFF.

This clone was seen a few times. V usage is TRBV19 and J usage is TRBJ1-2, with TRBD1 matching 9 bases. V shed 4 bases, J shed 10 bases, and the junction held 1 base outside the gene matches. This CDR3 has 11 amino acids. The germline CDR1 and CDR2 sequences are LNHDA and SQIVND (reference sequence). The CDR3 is CASSRTGAYTF. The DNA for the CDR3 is TGTGCCAGTAGTAGGACAGGGGCCTACACCTTC. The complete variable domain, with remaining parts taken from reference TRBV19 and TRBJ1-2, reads DGGITQSPKYLFRKEGQNVTLSCEQNLNHDAMYWYRQDPGQGLRLIYYSQIVNDFQKGDIAEGYSVSREKKESFPLTVTSAQKNPTAFYLCASSRTGAYTFGSGTRLTVV.

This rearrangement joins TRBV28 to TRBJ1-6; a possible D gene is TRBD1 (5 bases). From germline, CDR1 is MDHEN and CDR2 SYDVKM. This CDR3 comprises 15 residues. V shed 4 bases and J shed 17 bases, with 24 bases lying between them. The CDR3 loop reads CASSSDGEEGSRIHF. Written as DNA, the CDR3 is TGTGCCAGCAGTTCCGACGGGGAGGAGGGGAGCCGGATCCACTTT.

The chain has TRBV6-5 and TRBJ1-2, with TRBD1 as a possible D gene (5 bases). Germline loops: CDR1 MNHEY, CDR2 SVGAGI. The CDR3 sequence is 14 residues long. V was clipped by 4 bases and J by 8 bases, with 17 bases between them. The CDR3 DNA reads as TGTGCCAGCAGTTCACGTTCGGGGGTGGAGGGCTACACCTTC. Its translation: CASSSRSGVEGYTF.

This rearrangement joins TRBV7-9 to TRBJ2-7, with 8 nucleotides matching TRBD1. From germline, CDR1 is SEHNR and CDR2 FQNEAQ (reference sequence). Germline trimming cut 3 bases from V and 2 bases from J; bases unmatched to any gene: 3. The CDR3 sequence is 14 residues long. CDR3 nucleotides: TGTGCCAGCAGCTTTCGACAGGGGCCCTACGAGCAGTACTTC. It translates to CASSFRQGPYEQYF.

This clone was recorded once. CDR3 amino acids: CASRLKQGKETQYF. CDR3 nucleotide sequence: TGTGCCAGCAGGCTCAAACAGGGGAAAGAGACCCAGTACTTC. V usage is TRBV3-1 (or the pseudogene TRBV3-2) and J usage is TRBJ2-5; TRBD1 aligns across 7 bases. The CDR3 is 14 residues long. Germline CDR1 reads LGHDT; CDR2 reads YNNKEL (reference sequence). With V trimmed by 6 bases and J by 3 bases, 7 bases remained unmatched.

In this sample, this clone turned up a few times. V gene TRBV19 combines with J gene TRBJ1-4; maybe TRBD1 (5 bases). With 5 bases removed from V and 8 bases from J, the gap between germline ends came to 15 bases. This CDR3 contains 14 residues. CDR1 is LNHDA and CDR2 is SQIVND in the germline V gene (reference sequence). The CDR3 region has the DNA TGTGCCAGTAGTCCGGGAGGGGCGGGAGAAAAACTGTTTTTT. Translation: CASSPGGAGEKLFF.

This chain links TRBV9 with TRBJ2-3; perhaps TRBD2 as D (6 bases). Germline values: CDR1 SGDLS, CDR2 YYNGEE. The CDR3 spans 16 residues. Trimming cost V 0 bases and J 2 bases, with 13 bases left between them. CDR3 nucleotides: TGTGCCAGCAGCGTAGCAGTGCGGGGCCACACAGATACGCAGTATTTT. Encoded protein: CASSVAVRGHTDTQYF. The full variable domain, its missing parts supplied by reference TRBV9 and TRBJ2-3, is DSGVTQTPKHLITATGQRVTLRCSPRSGDLSVYWYQQSLDQGLQFLIQYYNGEERAKGNILERFSAQQFPDLHSELNLSSLELGDSALYFCASSVAVRGHTDTQYFGPGTRLTVL.

This CDR3 reads CASSFKSGRENTEAFF. CDR3 in DNA: TGCGCCAGCAGCTTCAAATCAGGGCGAGAGAACACTGAAGCTTTCTTT. This chain joins TRBV5-1 and TRBJ1-1, with a possible D match to TRBD1 (5 bases). In germline, CDR1 is SGHRS, CDR2 YFSETQ. V gave up 2 bases and J gave up 1 base, with 15 bases separating them. The CDR3 covers 16 residues.

The CDR3 sequence: CASSLLTASNYGYTF. For the CDR3, the DNA is TGTGCCAGCAGCCTCTTGACAGCCTCTAACTATGGCTACACCTTC. The chain links TRBV3-1 (or the pseudogene TRBV3-2) to TRBJ1-2, with D maybe TRBD1 (5 bases). This CDR3 region has 15 residues. The germline gives CDR1 LGHDT, CDR2 YNNKEL (reference sequence). The germline V and J ends were trimmed by 4 bases and 0 bases, with 12 bases remaining between them.